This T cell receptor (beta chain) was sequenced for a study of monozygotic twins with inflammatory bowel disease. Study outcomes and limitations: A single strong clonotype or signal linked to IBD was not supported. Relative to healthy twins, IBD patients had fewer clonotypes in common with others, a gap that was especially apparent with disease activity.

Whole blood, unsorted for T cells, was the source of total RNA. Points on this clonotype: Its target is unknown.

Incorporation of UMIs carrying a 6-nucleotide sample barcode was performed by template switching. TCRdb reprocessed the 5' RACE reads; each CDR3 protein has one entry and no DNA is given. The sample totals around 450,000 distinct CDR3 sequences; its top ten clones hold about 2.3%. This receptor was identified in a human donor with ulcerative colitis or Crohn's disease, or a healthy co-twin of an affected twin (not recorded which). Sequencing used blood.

CDR3: CASSTRGKSYEQYF. The chain links TRBV6-1 to TRBJ2-7; TCRdb's D gene call, TRBD1, goes unchecked for lack of DNA. Germline CDR1 and CDR2: MNHNS and SASEGT. The CDR3 extends over 14 amino acids.